A single sample gave rise to the 31 T cell receptor beta chains below, sequenced in a study of T cell responses to AZD1222 COVID-19 vaccine. Sequencing used immunoSEQ multiplex PCR; TCRdb keeps in-frame clones, though not all of them. The data contain around 120,000 clones, roughly 91% of them singletons. The starting material was peripheral blood, obtained on day 0 of AZD1222 vaccination. The receptors shown here come from an adult in good health.

This chain links TRBV5-1 with TRBJ2-7; 7 nucleotides line up with TRBD1. V dropped 0 bases and J dropped 1; count of bases not matched to a gene: 1. The CDR3 extends over 14 amino acids. Germline CDR1 SGHRS, CDR2 YFSETQ. CDR3 loop: CASSLGDSSYEQYF. The CDR3 region has the DNA TGCGCCAGCAGCTTGGGGGACAGTTCCTACGAGCAGTACTTC.

CDR3: CASYTGGAGETQYF. Here the CDR3 DNA reads TGTGCCAGCTACACAGGGGGCGCGGGGGAGACCCAGTACTTC. This chain joins TRBV18 and TRBJ2-5; the match to TRBD1 covers 9 bases. This CDR3 has 14 amino acids. The germline V gene has CDR1 KGHSH and CDR2 LQKENI. Unmatched junction bases numbered 8, after V lost 7 bases and J lost 5 bases.

The J gene is TRBJ2-7, the V gene TRBV11-3; D remains unclear. The V gene's germline CDR1 is SGHNT and CDR2 YENEEA. CDR3 size: 13 residues. Trimming cost V 5 bases and J 3 bases, with 11 bases left between them. The CDR3 bases are TGTGCCAGCAGCGCCTCATTGGGCTACGAGCAGTACTTC. Amino acid sequence: CASSASLGYEQYF.

This chain uses TRBV10-3 with TRBJ2-5; 12 positions agree with TRBD1. The CDR3 is 16 residues long. Per the germline V gene, CDR1 is ENHRY and CDR2 is SYGVKD. J gave up 3 bases and V 4 bases, and 6 bases lay outside the gene matches. The CDR3 region has the DNA TGTGCCATCAGTGTGGGACAGGGGGCCAAAAAAGAGACCCAGTACTTC. This gives the protein CAISVGQGAKKETQYF.

The chain couples TRBV7-6 to TRBJ1-2; TRBD1 is a possible D gene (5 bases). Germline assignment: CDR1 SGHVS and CDR2 FNYEAQ. This CDR3 has 16 amino acids. Trimming pared 5 bases from V and 6 bases from J, leaving 22 bases between. CDR3 sequence: CASSPSTGTLGDGYTF. The CDR3 nucleotides read TGTGCCAGCAGCCCGAGTACGGGGACTTTGGGGGATGGCTACACCTTC.

V usage is TRBV4-1 and J usage is TRBJ2-3, with 14 positions matching TRBD2. Germline V lookup: CDR1 MGHRA, CDR2 YSYEKL. With V trimmed by 3 bases and J by 0 bases, 5 bases remained unmatched. The length of the CDR3 is 18 residues. CDR3 in DNA: TGCGCCAGCAGCCAGATCGGGACTAGCGGGAGAAGCACAGATACGCAGTATTTT. Its translation is CASSQIGTSGRSTDTQYF.

The V call is TRBV27, the J call TRBJ2-7; D possibly corresponds to TRBD1 (5 bases). V lost 3 bases to trimming and J lost 4 bases, with 10 bases between them. The CDR3 length is 13 residues. Per the germline V gene, CDR1 is MNHEY and CDR2 is SMNVEV (reference sequence). In nucleotides, the CDR3 is TGTGCCAGCAGTTTTAAGGGGCATTACGAGCAGTACTTC. Its protein is CASSFKGHYEQYF.

The chain has TRBV7-3 and TRBJ2-1; tentative D call: TRBD2 (6 bases). The CDR3 runs to 13 residues. Germline V CDR1 and CDR2: SGHTA, FQGTGA. V was pared by 5 bases and J by 7 bases, with 12 bases between. CDR3 sequence: CASSAQEGNEQFF. Written as DNA, the CDR3 is TGTGCCAGCAGCGCCCAGGAGGGGAATGAGCAGTTCTTC. Full variable domain (rest looked up from reference TRBV7-3 and TRBJ2-1): GAGVSQTPSNKVTEKGKYVELRCDPISGHTALYWYRQSLGQGPEFLIYFQGTGAADDSGLPNDRFFAVRPEGSVSTLKIQRTERGDSAVYLCASSAQEGNEQFFGPGTRLTVL.

The chain combines TRBV5-1 with TRBJ1-4, with D perhaps TRBD1 (6 bases). Trimming removed 5 bases from V and 4 bases from J, with 9 bases in between. The CDR3 contains 13 residues. The germline gives CDR1 SGHRS, CDR2 YFSETQ. The CDR3, as DNA: TGCGCCAGCAGAGCAGGGGATAATGAAAAACTGTTTTTT. It translates to CASRAGDNEKLFF. Combining the CDR3 with reference TRBV5-1 and TRBJ1-4 gives the whole variable domain KAGVTQTPRYLIKTRGQQVTLSCSPISGHRSVSWYQQTPGQGLQFLFEYFSETQRNKGNFPGRFSGRQFSNSRSEMNVSTLELGDSALYLCASRAGDNEKLFFGSGTQLSVL.

The chain recombines TRBV7-9 with TRBJ1-2, with D tentatively TRBD1 (6 bases). The CDR3 is made up of 17 amino acids. V was cut by 3 bases and J by 7 bases, with 24 bases left in between. CDR1 is SEHNR, CDR2 FQNEAQ, per germline (reference sequence). CDR3 loop: CASSFLRGGAGSSGYTF. CDR3 coding DNA: TGTGCCAGCAGCTTCCTCAGAGGGGGAGCAGGGAGTAGTGGCTACACCTTC.

The V gene is TRBV12-5, the J gene TRBJ1-5, with D unclear. CDR3 size: 14 residues. V was clipped by 5 bases and J by 0 bases, with 8 bases between them. The germline CDR1 and CDR2 sequences are LGHNT and FRNRAP. This chain's CDR3 is CASGLNLSNQPQHF. The CDR3 region has the DNA TGTGCTAGTGGTCTGAATCTTAGCAATCAGCCCCAGCATTTT.

This chain connects TRBV5-5 to TRBJ2-3; D is undetermined. The CDR3 covers 16 residues. Trimming took off 0 bases at V and 0 bases at J, with 11 bases between the two ends. Germline CDR1 reads SGHKS; CDR2 reads YYEKEE (reference sequence). CDR3 sequence reads: CASSLDPEASTDTQYF. The CDR3 DNA follows: TGTGCCAGCAGCTTGGACCCCGAGGCTAGCACAGATACGCAGTATTTT. The whole variable domain, remainder taken from reference TRBV5-5 and TRBJ2-3, is DAGVTQSPTHLIKTRGQQVTLRCSPISGHKSVSWYQQVLGQGPQFIFQYYEKEERGRGNFPDRFSARQFPNYSSELNVNALLLGDSALYLCASSLDPEASTDTQYFGPGTRLTVL.

This chain uses TRBV12-5 with TRBJ2-3; 9 bases align to TRBD1. Germline values: CDR1 LGHNT, CDR2 FRNRAP. CDR3 length: 16 residues. With 0 bases clipped from V and 4 bases from J, the junction kept 5 bases outside the gene matches. In nucleotides, the CDR3 is TGTGCTAGTGGTTTGGTACAGACAGGGGGAGCAGATACGCAGTATTTT. It encodes CASGLVQTGGADTQYF. The full variable domain, its missing parts supplied by reference TRBV12-5 and TRBJ2-3, is DARVTQTPRHKVTEMGQEVTMRCQPILGHNTVFWYRQTMMQGLELLAYFRNRAPLDDSGMPKDRFSAEMPDATLATLKIQPSEPRDSAVYFCASGLVQTGGADTQYFGPGTRLTVL.

J is TRBJ1-2 and V is TRBV6-5; D is unresolved. This CDR3 spans 15 amino acids. V was trimmed by 0 bases and J by 6 bases, leaving 14 bases between them. Germline values: CDR1 MNHEY, CDR2 SVGAGI. CDR3 nucleotides: TGTGCCAGCAGTTACTCCGAGGGTCTGGATAATGGCTACACCTTC. This gives the protein CASSYSEGLDNGYTF.

The rearrangement links TRBV27 to TRBJ2-1, with D hard to call. The CDR3 spans 14 residues. Germline values: CDR1 MNHEY, CDR2 SMNVEV (reference sequence). With 2 bases removed from V and 7 bases from J, the gap between germline ends came to 12 bases. In DNA, the CDR3 is TGTGCCAGCAGTTTAGTCGGCAGATATAATGAGCAGTTCTTC. Translation gives CASSLVGRYNEQFF.

The chain has TRBV27 and TRBJ1-5, with D tentatively TRBD1 (6 bases). This CDR3 spans 16 amino acids. Germline assignment: CDR1 MNHEY and CDR2 SMNVEV (reference sequence). V lost 2 bases to trimming and J lost 2 bases, with 13 bases between them. The chain's CDR3 is CASSLVGGSGNQPQHF. In DNA, the CDR3 is TGTGCCAGCAGTTTAGTGGGGGGCTCCGGCAATCAGCCCCAGCATTTT.

The rearrangement links TRBV6-4 to TRBJ1-5, with 7 bases that match TRBD1. J gave up 5 bases and V 6 bases, and 4 bases lay outside the gene matches. Germline-derived CDR1 and CDR2 are MRHNA and SNTAGT. The CDR3 totals 13 residues. The CDR3 nucleotides are TGTGCCAGCAGCCAGGGGGGAGATCAGCCCCAGCATTTT. As protein: CASSQGGDQPQHF.

The chain couples TRBV18 to TRBJ1-1; D remains ambiguous. Germline lookup yields CDR1 KGHSH and CDR2 LQKENI. The CDR3 is 15 amino acids. Trimming left V 4 bases short and J 5 bases short, with 17 bases between. The DNA of the CDR3 is TGTGCCAGCTCACTGGGGATTGAGATAGGAACTGAAGCTTTCTTT. Translated: CASSLGIEIGTEAFF.

V and J are TRBV4-1 and TRBJ2-3; 11 bases agree with TRBD2. Germline-derived CDR1 and CDR2 are MGHRA and YSYEKL. This CDR3 region has 18 residues. J gave up 6 bases and V 0 bases, and 11 bases lay outside the gene matches. The DNA for the CDR3 is TGCGCCAGCAGCCAAGACTCCACTAGCGGGGGCCCTCGGGATACGCAGTATTTT. This encodes CASSQDSTSGGPRDTQYF.

This clone was found once. The chain combines TRBV9 with TRBJ2-2, with D uncertain. Trimming removed 2 bases at V and 4 bases at J, with 6 bases between. The CDR3 sequence is 13 residues long. The germline V gene has CDR1 SGDLS and CDR2 YYNGEE. The CDR3 nucleotides are TGTGCCAGCAGCGTGACGGGCACCGGGGAGCTGTTTTTT. Protein product: CASSVTGTGELFF.

The chain links TRBV5-5 to TRBJ2-2; 8 nucleotides agree with TRBD1. CDR3 length equals 12 residues. Germline V gene lookup returns CDR1 SGHKS and CDR2 YYEKEE (reference sequence). V was pared by 2 bases and J by 14 bases, with 5 bases of the junction left unmatched. CDR3 in DNA: TGTGCCAGCAGCTTAGGGCAGGGGGCACTGTTTTTT. Translation: CASSLGQGALFF. The full variable domain, rest sourced from reference TRBV5-5 and TRBJ2-2, is DAGVTQSPTHLIKTRGQQVTLRCSPISGHKSVSWYQQVLGQGPQFIFQYYEKEERGRGNFPDRFSARQFPNYSSELNVNALLLGDSALYLCASSLGQGALFFGEGSRLTVL.

The chain carries TRBV7-9 and TRBJ2-7; D gene uncertain. V shed 1 base and J shed 9 bases, with 10 bases lying between them. The CDR3 spans 12 residues. CDR1 SEHNR and CDR2 FQNEAQ come from the germline V gene (reference sequence). Here the CDR3 reads CASSLEQHRQYF. CDR3 coding DNA: TGTGCCAGCAGCTTAGAACAGCACCGGCAGTACTTC. The whole variable domain, filled in from reference TRBV7-9 and TRBJ2-7, reads DTGVSQNPRHKITKRGQNVTFRCDPISEHNRLYWYRQTLGQGPEFLTYFQNEAQLEKSRLLSDRFSAERPKGSFSTLEIQRTEQGDSAMYLCASSLEQHRQYFGPGTRLTVT.

V is TRBV10-3 and J is TRBJ2-5; the match to TRBD1 covers 9 bases. CDR1 is ENHRY, CDR2 SYGVKD, per germline. J gave up 4 bases and V 2 bases, and 8 bases lay outside the gene matches. The CDR3 sequence is 16 residues long. CDR3: CAISERGGTGRETQYF. The CDR3 coding sequence is TGTGCCATCAGTGAGAGGGGTGGGACAGGGAGAGAGACCCAGTACTTC.

In nucleotides, the CDR3 is TGTGCCAGCTCACCACCGGGGGTACCCGGAAACACCATATATTTT. Translation gives CASSPPGVPGNTIYF. The V call is TRBV18, the J call TRBJ1-3; TRBD1 might be the D (5 bases). The CDR3 contains 15 residues. The germline V gene encodes CDR1 KGHSH and CDR2 LQKENI. V was clipped by 0 bases and J by 4 bases, with 10 bases between them.

The chain combines TRBV4-1 with TRBJ2-6; TRBD1 matches at 11 bases. The CDR3 consists of 18 residues. Germline loops: CDR1 MGHRA, CDR2 YSYEKL. The ends lost 5 bases at V and 1 base at J; junction bases unmatched: 7. The CDR3 coding sequence is TGCGCCAGCAGCGAAACCGGGACAGGGGGATCTGGGGCCAACGTCCTGACTTTC. Protein: CASSETGTGGSGANVLTF.

J is TRBJ1-6 and V is TRBV3-1 (or the pseudogene TRBV3-2); D may be TRBD1 (5 bases). Germline CDR1 is LGHDT and CDR2 is YNNKEL (reference sequence). V was shortened by 2 bases and J by 2 bases, with 13 bases between the two germline ends. There are 17 residues in the CDR3. CDR3 residues: CASSQKWGRAYNSPLHF. DNA for the CDR3: TGTGCCAGCAGCCAAAAGTGGGGCAGGGCCTATAATTCACCCCTCCACTTT.

For this clone: An end of the junction differs from the germline gene, which may be a read error. This chain links TRBV9 with TRBJ2-1, with D possibly matching TRBD2 (5 bases). Per germline, CDR1 SGDLS and CDR2 YYNGEE. This CDR3 comprises 12 residues. For the CDR3, the DNA is TGTGCTAGCAGCGGAGTGGGTGGAGAGCAGTTCTTC. Amino acids: CASSGVGGEQFF.

The J gene is TRBJ1-1, the V gene TRBV10-3; possible D gene TRBD1, 6 bases. The CDR3 contains 15 residues. Germline values: CDR1 ENHRY, CDR2 SYGVKD. Trimming stripped 11 bases from V and 4 bases from J, with 23 bases between. The DNA for the CDR3 is TGTGCCGCTCTGGCCAGGGGAGAAGTGGCCACTGAAGCTTTCTTT. Its protein is CAALARGEVATEAFF.

J is TRBJ2-5 and V is TRBV5-4; 11 bases fit TRBD2. CDR1 SGHNT and CDR2 YYREEE come from the germline V gene (reference sequence). After removal of 6 bases from V and 2 bases from J, the junction contained 6 bases not matched to a gene. This CDR3 has 15 residues. The DNA of the CDR3 is TGTGCCAGCAACCTAGCGGGGGGCCCACAAGAGACCCAGTACTTC. This encodes CASNLAGGPQETQYF.

This chain links TRBV6-5 with TRBJ1-1; 9 positions agree with TRBD1. Germline CDR1 reads MNHEY; CDR2 reads SVGAGI. V was pared by 2 bases and J by 5 bases, with 6 bases of the junction left unmatched. The CDR3 spans 15 residues. The CDR3 nucleotides are TGTGCCAGCAGTTACCCTACAGGGGGCAGGACTGAAGCTTTCTTT. Protein product: CASSYPTGGRTEAFF.

This chain uses TRBV6-2 or TRBV6-3 with TRBJ2-3; the D is unclear. This CDR3 contains 13 residues. The V end lost 5 bases, the J end lost 5 bases, and 11 bases lay between the germline ends. CDR1 and CDR2 (germline): MNHEY, SVGEGT. CDR3: CASSKTVGDTQYF. CDR3 DNA: TGTGCCAGCAGTAAGACCGTGGGAGATACGCAGTATTTT.